What follows are 15 T cell receptor beta chains derived from one specimen sequenced in a study of blood T cell repertoires in COVID-19. Libraries were prepared by immunoSEQ multiplex PCR; TCRdb keeps only in-frame clonotypes and omits some of them. The table lists more than 85,000 clones, around 86% of them singletons, with around 4.3% in the top ten. What was sequenced was peripheral blood. The receptors come from a man aged 50-60 years with acute or convalescent COVID-19.

This clone turned up a few times. The gene calls are TRBV28 and TRBJ1-4, with no clear D. The ends were cut back, 3 bases at V and 7 bases at J, with 9 bases in the middle. The CDR3 loop spans 13 amino acids. CDR1 and CDR2 (germline): MDHEN, SYDVKM. Here the CDR3 DNA reads TGTGCCAGCAGTTTTGCCGGGATTGAAAAACTGTTTTTT. Protein: CASSFAGIEKLFF.

This rearrangement joins TRBV18 to TRBJ2-5, with 8 nucleotides matching TRBD1. There are 15 residues in the CDR3. With V trimmed by 1 base and J by 3 bases, 4 bases remained unmatched. Germline V gives CDR1 KGHSH, CDR2 LQKENI. The CDR3 nucleotides read TGTGCCAGCTCACCACTAGCAGGGGGCGAAGAGACCCAGTACTTC. Its translation is CASSPLAGGEETQYF.

The chain has TRBV2 and TRBJ2-7; 8 positions match TRBD2. The J segment lost 6 bases and the V segment lost 6 bases, leaving 16 bases of the junction unmatched. The length of the CDR3 is 16 residues. The germline V gene has CDR1 SNHLY and CDR2 FYNNEI. The CDR3 sequence: CASSFAPREVPREQYF. Written as DNA, the CDR3 is TGTGCCAGCAGCTTTGCACCGCGGGAGGTCCCGCGCGAGCAGTACTTC.

The chain carries TRBV4-2 and TRBJ2-7; 8 bases line up with TRBD2. The germline CDR1 and CDR2 sequences are LGHNA and YNFKEQ. The CDR3 is 15 amino acids. V shed 1 base, J shed 2 bases, and the junction held 4 bases outside the gene matches. CDR3 loop: CASSQGRRGAYEQYF. The CDR3 region has the DNA TGTGCCAGCAGCCAAGGCCGGCGGGGGGCCTACGAGCAGTACTTC.

V is TRBV10-3 and J is TRBJ1-6; 7 nucleotides align to TRBD1. Looked up from germline, CDR1 is ENHRY and CDR2 is SYGVKD. CDR3 length: 15 residues. V was pared by 2 bases and J by 7 bases, with 5 bases of the junction left unmatched. The CDR3 protein is CAISEGGTANSPLHF. In DNA form, the CDR3 reads TGTGCCATCAGTGAGGGGGGGACAGCCAATTCACCCCTCCACTTT.

This chain connects TRBV5-1 to TRBJ2-1; 8 bases map to TRBD1. The CDR3 is made up of 15 amino acids. V gave up 0 bases and J gave up 4 bases; unmatched junction bases: 3. From germline, CDR1 is SGHRS and CDR2 YFSETQ. CDR3 loop: CASSLGTGPYNEQFF. The CDR3 DNA sequence: TGCGCCAGCAGCTTGGGGACAGGGCCTTACAATGAGCAGTTCTTC.

This rearrangement joins TRBV11-3 to TRBJ2-1, with 9 bases identical to TRBD1. The CDR3 length is 16 residues. CDR1 SGHNT and CDR2 YENEEA come from the germline V gene. V trimming: 0 bases; J trimming: 7 bases; junction bases outside the gene matches: 7. CDR3: CASSLDLGQGWNEQFF. The CDR3 DNA is TGTGCCAGCAGCTTAGATCTGGGACAGGGATGGAATGAGCAGTTCTTC.

This rearrangement joins TRBV2 to TRBJ1-4; a weak D match, TRBD1 (5 bases). In germline, CDR1 is SNHLY, CDR2 FYNNEI. This CDR3 contains 13 residues. V was clipped by 8 bases and J by 4 bases, with 11 bases between them. The CDR3 loop reads CASSIRDNEKLFF. The CDR3 DNA follows: TGTGCCAGCTCAATCAGGGATAATGAAAAACTGTTTTTT.

V gene TRBV3-1 (or the pseudogene TRBV3-2) combines with J gene TRBJ2-7; D may be TRBD2 (6 bases). Trimming took off 1 base at V and 4 bases at J, with 17 bases between the two ends. Germline-derived CDR1 and CDR2 are LGHDT and YNNKEL (reference sequence). The CDR3 contains 16 residues. CDR3 region: CASSQVGLGRKYEQYF. CDR3 in DNA: TGTGCCAGCAGCCAAGTAGGACTCGGGAGAAAATACGAGCAGTACTTC.

The chain combines TRBV4-2 with TRBJ2-5; possible D gene TRBD2, 6 bases. Germline V gene sequence: CDR1 LGHNA, CDR2 YNFKEQ. V lost 0 bases to trimming and J lost 4 bases, with 12 bases between them. The CDR3 sequence is 15 residues long. The CDR3 sequence is CASSQERAGGETQYF. In DNA form, the CDR3 reads TGTGCCAGCAGCCAAGAACGGGCCGGGGGAGAGACCCAGTACTTC.

This clone was seen only a few times. This chain links TRBV5-4 with TRBJ2-1; 10 bases match TRBD2. Per the germline V gene, CDR1 is SGHNT and CDR2 is YYREEE (reference sequence). V shed 1 base, J shed 7 bases, and the junction held 8 bases outside the gene matches. The CDR3 covers 16 residues. Here the CDR3 reads CASSLIAAGGNNEQFF. In nucleotides, the CDR3 is TGTGCCAGCAGCTTGATCGCAGCGGGGGGGAATAATGAGCAGTTCTTC.

This chain uses TRBV9 with TRBJ2-7, with D hard to call. This CDR3 is 15 amino acids long. The V gene lost 0 bases and the J gene lost 3 bases, with 13 bases spanning the gap. Looked up from germline, CDR1 is SGDLS and CDR2 is YYNGEE. The CDR3 nucleotides are TGTGCCAGCAGCGTAGGTTCAGGAACCTACTACGAGCAGTACTTC. Amino acid sequence: CASSVGSGTYYEQYF.

V gene TRBV12-5 combines with J gene TRBJ1-3, with a tentative D call TRBD1 (6 bases). CDR3 length: 13 residues. V shed 6 bases and J shed 8 bases, with 14 bases lying between them. Per germline, CDR1 LGHNT and CDR2 FRNRAP. The CDR3 DNA sequence: TGTGCTAGTGGCCGACAGGCCTCGGACACCATATATTTT. Translating gives CASGRQASDTIYF.

This clone has ten or more counts. V usage is TRBV7-9 and J usage is TRBJ1-1; 8 positions agree with TRBD1. This CDR3 has 14 residues. Trimming took 1 base from V and 4 from J; bases not matched to a gene: 2. Germline V gene data show CDR1 as SEHNR and CDR2 as FQNEAQ (reference sequence). CDR3 amino acids: CASSLVQGGTEAFF. DNA for the CDR3: TGTGCCAGCAGCTTAGTACAGGGGGGCACTGAAGCTTTCTTT.

The chain is built from TRBV30 and TRBJ2-7; D gene ambiguous. Germline lookup yields CDR1 GTSNPN and CDR2 SVGIG (reference sequence). Trimming took 0 bases from V and 3 from J, leaving 9 bases between them. The CDR3 covers 13 residues. CDR3 sequence reads: CAWSVRQVYEQYF. CDR3 DNA: TGTGCCTGGAGTGTACGTCAGGTCTACGAGCAGTACTTC.